One sample yielded the 4 T cell receptor beta chains listed below, sequenced in a study of cytomegalovirus exposure and HLA in healthy donors. With 60 Vbeta and 13 Jbeta primers, the PCR was carried out. The protocol was immunoSEQ multiplex PCR, while the TCRdb copy is restricted to in-frame clones and leaves out a portion. The listing contains 100,000 to 150,000 clones. Source material: PBMCs. These receptors all come from a young man in good health and CMV-seronegative.

For the CDR3, the DNA is TGCGCCAGCAGCTCAAGGGGCGAGACCCAGTACTTC. It yields the protein CASSSRGETQYF. V gene TRBV5-1 combines with J gene TRBJ2-5; tentative D call: TRBD1 (5 bases). Germline V lookup: CDR1 SGHRS, CDR2 YFSETQ. The CDR3 consists of 12 residues. V lost 3 bases, J lost 5 bases, and 8 bases lay in between.

The chain recombines TRBV11-2 with TRBJ1-1; 7 nucleotides match TRBD1. Germline V gives CDR1 SGHAT, CDR2 FQNNGV. The CDR3 runs 19 residues. Trimming at V came to 0 bases and at J to 4 bases, leaving 17 bases not matched to a gene. CDR3 sequence: CASSLERVGQWARGTEAFF. The CDR3 DNA sequence: TGTGCCAGCAGCTTAGAGCGAGTGGGACAGTGGGCAAGAGGCACTGAAGCTTTCTTT.

The chain couples TRBV29-1 to TRBJ1-1; D gene uncertain. CDR1 and CDR2 (germline): SQVTM, ANQGSEA. There are 13 residues in the CDR3. With 7 bases removed from V and 4 bases from J, the gap between germline ends came to 16 bases. The CDR3 region is CSAAPTAGTEAFF. CDR3 nucleotide sequence: TGCAGCGCCGCACCTACGGCGGGCACTGAAGCTTTCTTT. The entire variable domain, with the rest obtained from reference TRBV29-1 and TRBJ1-1, is as follows: SAVISQKPSRDICQRGTSLTIQCQVDSQVTMMFWYRQQPGQSLTLIATANQGSEATYESGFVIDKFPISRPNLTFSTLTVSNMSPEDSSIYLCSAAPTAGTEAFFGQGTRLTVV.

This sequence joins TRBV19 and TRBJ1-1, with D unresolved. The CDR3 length is 15 residues. Trimming removed 0 bases from V and 0 bases from J, with 8 bases in between. Germline lookup yields CDR1 LNHDA and CDR2 SQIVND (reference sequence). The CDR3 protein is CASSIDVALNTEAFF. Here the CDR3 DNA reads TGTGCCAGTAGTATAGACGTGGCCTTGAACACTGAAGCTTTCTTT.